The 11 T cell receptor beta chains below were found in one sample sequenced in a study of blood T cell repertoires in COVID-19. The table came from immunoSEQ multiplex PCR; TCRdb's copy has only in-frame clones and leaves some out. Here the sample spans fewer than 300,000 clones, 80% to 85% being singletons. The sequenced sample was peripheral blood. Receptors were obtained from a woman aged 60-70 years with active or convalescent COVID-19.

The gene calls are TRBV6-1 and TRBJ2-2; 10 bases map to TRBD1. CDR1 and CDR2 from the germline V gene are MNHNS and SASEGT. This CDR3 has 17 residues. The V segment lost 3 bases and the J segment 5 bases; nucleotides outside the gene matches: 9. In DNA form, the CDR3 reads TGTGCCAGCAGTGAGGCGGGACAGGGGATTTCGACCGGGGAGCTGTTTTTT. Its protein product is CASSEAGQGISTGELFF.

The chain employs TRBV6-6 and TRBJ2-1; 12 bases match TRBD2. Germline trimming cut 7 bases from V and 4 bases from J; bases unmatched to any gene: 8. The germline gives CDR1 MNHNY, CDR2 SVGAGI (reference sequence). This CDR3 is 16 amino acids long. The CDR3 here is CASIRSSGGGYNEQFF. CDR3 nucleotide sequence: TGTGCCAGCATTCGATCTAGCGGGGGGGGATACAATGAGCAGTTCTTC.

The chain recombines TRBV6-1 with TRBJ2-7; 7 positions agree with TRBD1. V lost 2 bases to trimming and J lost 5 bases; unmatched junction nucleotides: 3. This CDR3 region has 13 residues. Germline V lookup: CDR1 MNHNS, CDR2 SASEGT. The CDR3 loop reads CASSEQTGNEQYF. In DNA form, the CDR3 reads TGTGCCAGCAGTGAACAGACAGGGAACGAGCAGTACTTC.

V and J are TRBV2 and TRBJ1-4; D is possibly TRBD1 (6 bases). The length of the CDR3 is 13 residues. Trimming removed 2 bases at V and 12 bases at J, with 13 bases between. CDR1 SNHLY and CDR2 FYNNEI come from the germline V gene. CDR3 sequence: CASSEPAGAELFF. Here the CDR3 DNA reads TGTGCCAGCAGTGAACCCGCAGGGGCCGAACTGTTTTTT.

The J gene is TRBJ2-7, the V gene TRBV9; D perhaps matches TRBD2 (5 bases). The V gene lost 1 base and the J gene lost 1 base, with 9 bases spanning the gap. CDR1 and CDR2 from the germline V gene are SGDLS and YYNGEE. This CDR3 has 14 residues. The CDR3 region has the DNA TGTGCCAGCAGCGTATCCAGCGGTTCCTACGAGCAGTACTTC. Amino acid sequence: CASSVSSGSYEQYF.

The chain has TRBV7-9 and TRBJ1-4; the D gene is possibly TRBD1 (5 bases). The CDR3 covers 15 residues. The germline V and J ends were trimmed by 1 base and 7 bases, with 13 bases remaining between them. CDR1 and CDR2 (germline): SEHNR, FQNEAQ (reference sequence). The DNA of the CDR3 is TGTGCCAGCAGCTTAGGGGCAGGGAGGAGTGAAAAACTGTTTTTT. It specifies CASSLGAGRSEKLFF.

The chain has TRBV6-1 and TRBJ1-6, with 8 bases fitting TRBD1. CDR1 is MNHNS, CDR2 SASEGT, per germline. With 3 bases clipped from V and 12 bases from J, the junction kept 13 bases outside the gene matches. This CDR3 contains 16 residues. This chain's CDR3 is CASSDGFGTGSLPLHF. CDR3 nucleotides: TGTGCCAGCAGTGATGGGTTTGGGACAGGCTCCCTACCCCTCCACTTT.

This clone occurred once. V gene TRBV19 combines with J gene TRBJ2-7, with no clear D. In germline, CDR1 is LNHDA, CDR2 SQIVND (reference sequence). Trimming cost V 6 bases and J 1 base, with 16 bases left between them. This CDR3 comprises 15 residues. The CDR3 here is CASSPAYKRSYEQYF. In DNA, the CDR3 is TGTGCCAGTAGCCCAGCCTACAAGCGTTCCTACGAGCAGTACTTC.

The rearrangement links TRBV20-1 to TRBJ1-1; D is ambiguous. V gave up 3 bases and J gave up 6 bases, with 5 bases separating them. The germline gives CDR1 DFQATT, CDR2 SNEGSKA (reference sequence). The CDR3 is 10 residues long. The CDR3 region is CSASYSEAFF. CDR3 coding DNA: TGCAGTGCTAGCTACTCTGAAGCTTTCTTT.

The chain joins TRBV7-2 to TRBJ1-5, with D possibly TRBD1 on 5 matching bases. This CDR3 has 14 residues. Germline lookup yields CDR1 SGHTA and CDR2 FQGNSA. Trimming pared 3 bases from V and 4 bases from J, leaving 10 bases between. Written as DNA, the CDR3 is TGTGCCAGCAGCTTGTGGGGCCAGAATCAGCCCCAGCATTTT. It specifies CASSLWGQNQPQHF.

This rearrangement joins TRBV11-2 to TRBJ1-6; 8 bases map to TRBD1. This CDR3 contains 15 residues. Germline trimming cut 5 bases from V and 6 bases from J; bases unmatched to any gene: 6. From germline, CDR1 is SGHAT and CDR2 FQNNGV. The CDR3 DNA is TGTGCCAGCAGCCTAGGGGGACAGGCTAATTCACCCCTCCACTTT. Protein: CASSLGGQANSPLHF.